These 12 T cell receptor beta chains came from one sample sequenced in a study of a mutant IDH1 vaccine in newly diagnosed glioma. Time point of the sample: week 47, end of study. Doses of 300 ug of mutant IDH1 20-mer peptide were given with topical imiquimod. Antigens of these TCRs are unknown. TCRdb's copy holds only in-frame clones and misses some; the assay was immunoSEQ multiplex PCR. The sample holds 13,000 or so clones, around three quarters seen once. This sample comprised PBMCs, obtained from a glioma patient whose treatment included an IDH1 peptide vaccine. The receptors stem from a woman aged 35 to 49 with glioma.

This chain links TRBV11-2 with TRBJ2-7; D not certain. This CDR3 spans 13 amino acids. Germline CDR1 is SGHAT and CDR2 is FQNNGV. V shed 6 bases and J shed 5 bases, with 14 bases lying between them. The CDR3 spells CASSLDLGNEQYF. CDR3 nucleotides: TGTGCCAGCAGTCTCGACCTTGGGAACGAGCAGTACTTC.

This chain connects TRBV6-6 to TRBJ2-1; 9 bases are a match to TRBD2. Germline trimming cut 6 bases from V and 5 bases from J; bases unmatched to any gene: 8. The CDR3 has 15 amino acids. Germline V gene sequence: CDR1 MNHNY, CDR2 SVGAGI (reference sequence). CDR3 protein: CASRGRLAEHNEQFF. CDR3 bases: TGTGCCAGCAGAGGTAGACTAGCGGAGCACAATGAGCAGTTCTTC.

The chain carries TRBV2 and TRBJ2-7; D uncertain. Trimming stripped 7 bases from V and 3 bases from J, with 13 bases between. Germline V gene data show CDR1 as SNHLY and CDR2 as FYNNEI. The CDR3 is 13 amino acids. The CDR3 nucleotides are TGTGCCAGCATTGAGACGGTGATCTACGAGCAGTACTTC. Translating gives CASIETVIYEQYF.

The CDR3, as DNA: TGTGCCAGCAGTCGGGCCTTTGGGCCCAATCAGCCCCAGCATTTT. Translated: CASSRAFGPNQPQHF. This chain joins TRBV7-2 and TRBJ1-5; D gene ambiguous. The germline CDR1 and CDR2 sequences are SGHTA and FQGNSA. Trimming pared 6 bases from V and 3 bases from J, leaving 15 bases between. The CDR3 has 15 amino acids.

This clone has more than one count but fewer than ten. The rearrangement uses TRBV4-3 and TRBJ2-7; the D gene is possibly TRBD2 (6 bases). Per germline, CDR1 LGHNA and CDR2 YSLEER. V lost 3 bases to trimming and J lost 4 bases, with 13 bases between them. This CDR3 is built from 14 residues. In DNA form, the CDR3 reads TGCGCCAGCAGCCATGCCCTAGCGCCGTACGAGCAGTACTTC. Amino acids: CASSHALAPYEQYF.

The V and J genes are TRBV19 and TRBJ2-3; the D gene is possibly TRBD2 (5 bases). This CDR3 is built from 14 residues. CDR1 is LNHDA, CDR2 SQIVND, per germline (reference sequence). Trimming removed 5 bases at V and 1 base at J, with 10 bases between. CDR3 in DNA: TGTGCCAGTAGTTCGGGATTTCGCACAGATACGCAGTATTTT. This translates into CASSSGFRTDTQYF.

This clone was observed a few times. This CDR3 is CASSLRTVVGTQYF. The CDR3, as DNA: TGTGCCAGCAGTTTACGGACTGTGGTTGGGACCCAGTACTTC. The V and J genes are TRBV7-8 and TRBJ2-5; D may be TRBD2 (5 bases). The CDR3 sequence is 14 residues long. V was shortened by 6 bases and J by 7 bases, with 18 bases between the two germline ends. In germline, CDR1 is SGHVS, CDR2 FQNEAQ.

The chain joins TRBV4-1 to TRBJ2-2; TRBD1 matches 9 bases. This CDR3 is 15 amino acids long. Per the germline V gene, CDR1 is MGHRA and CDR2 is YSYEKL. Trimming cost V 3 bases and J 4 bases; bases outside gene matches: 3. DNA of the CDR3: TGCGCCAGCAGCCAGGACAGGGGAGGCACCGGGGAGCTGTTTTTT. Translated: CASSQDRGGTGELFF.

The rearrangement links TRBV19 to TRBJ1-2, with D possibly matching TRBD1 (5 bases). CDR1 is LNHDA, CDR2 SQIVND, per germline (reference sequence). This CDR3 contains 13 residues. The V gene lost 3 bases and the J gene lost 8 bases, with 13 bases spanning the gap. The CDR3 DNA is TGTGCCAGTAGTATCTCATGGGGACGAGGCTACACCTTC. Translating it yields CASSISWGRGYTF.

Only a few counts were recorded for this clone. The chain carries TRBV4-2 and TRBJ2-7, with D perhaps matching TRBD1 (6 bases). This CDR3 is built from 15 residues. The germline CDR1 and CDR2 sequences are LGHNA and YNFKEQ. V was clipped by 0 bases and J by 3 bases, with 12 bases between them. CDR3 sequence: CASSQEGTRNYEQYF. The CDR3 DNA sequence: TGTGCCAGCAGCCAAGAGGGGACAAGAAACTACGAGCAGTACTTC.

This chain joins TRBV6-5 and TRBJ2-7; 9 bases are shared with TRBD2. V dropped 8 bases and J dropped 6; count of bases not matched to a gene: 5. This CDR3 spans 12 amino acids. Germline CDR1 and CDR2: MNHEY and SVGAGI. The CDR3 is CASLSAGGEQYF. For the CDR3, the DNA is TGTGCCAGCCTATCAGCGGGAGGCGAGCAGTACTTC.

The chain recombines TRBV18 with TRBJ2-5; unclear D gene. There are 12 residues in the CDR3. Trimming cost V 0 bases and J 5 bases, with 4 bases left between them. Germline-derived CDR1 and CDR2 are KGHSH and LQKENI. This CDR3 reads CASSPPVETQYF. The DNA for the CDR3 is TGTGCCAGCTCACCACCGGTGGAGACCCAGTACTTC.